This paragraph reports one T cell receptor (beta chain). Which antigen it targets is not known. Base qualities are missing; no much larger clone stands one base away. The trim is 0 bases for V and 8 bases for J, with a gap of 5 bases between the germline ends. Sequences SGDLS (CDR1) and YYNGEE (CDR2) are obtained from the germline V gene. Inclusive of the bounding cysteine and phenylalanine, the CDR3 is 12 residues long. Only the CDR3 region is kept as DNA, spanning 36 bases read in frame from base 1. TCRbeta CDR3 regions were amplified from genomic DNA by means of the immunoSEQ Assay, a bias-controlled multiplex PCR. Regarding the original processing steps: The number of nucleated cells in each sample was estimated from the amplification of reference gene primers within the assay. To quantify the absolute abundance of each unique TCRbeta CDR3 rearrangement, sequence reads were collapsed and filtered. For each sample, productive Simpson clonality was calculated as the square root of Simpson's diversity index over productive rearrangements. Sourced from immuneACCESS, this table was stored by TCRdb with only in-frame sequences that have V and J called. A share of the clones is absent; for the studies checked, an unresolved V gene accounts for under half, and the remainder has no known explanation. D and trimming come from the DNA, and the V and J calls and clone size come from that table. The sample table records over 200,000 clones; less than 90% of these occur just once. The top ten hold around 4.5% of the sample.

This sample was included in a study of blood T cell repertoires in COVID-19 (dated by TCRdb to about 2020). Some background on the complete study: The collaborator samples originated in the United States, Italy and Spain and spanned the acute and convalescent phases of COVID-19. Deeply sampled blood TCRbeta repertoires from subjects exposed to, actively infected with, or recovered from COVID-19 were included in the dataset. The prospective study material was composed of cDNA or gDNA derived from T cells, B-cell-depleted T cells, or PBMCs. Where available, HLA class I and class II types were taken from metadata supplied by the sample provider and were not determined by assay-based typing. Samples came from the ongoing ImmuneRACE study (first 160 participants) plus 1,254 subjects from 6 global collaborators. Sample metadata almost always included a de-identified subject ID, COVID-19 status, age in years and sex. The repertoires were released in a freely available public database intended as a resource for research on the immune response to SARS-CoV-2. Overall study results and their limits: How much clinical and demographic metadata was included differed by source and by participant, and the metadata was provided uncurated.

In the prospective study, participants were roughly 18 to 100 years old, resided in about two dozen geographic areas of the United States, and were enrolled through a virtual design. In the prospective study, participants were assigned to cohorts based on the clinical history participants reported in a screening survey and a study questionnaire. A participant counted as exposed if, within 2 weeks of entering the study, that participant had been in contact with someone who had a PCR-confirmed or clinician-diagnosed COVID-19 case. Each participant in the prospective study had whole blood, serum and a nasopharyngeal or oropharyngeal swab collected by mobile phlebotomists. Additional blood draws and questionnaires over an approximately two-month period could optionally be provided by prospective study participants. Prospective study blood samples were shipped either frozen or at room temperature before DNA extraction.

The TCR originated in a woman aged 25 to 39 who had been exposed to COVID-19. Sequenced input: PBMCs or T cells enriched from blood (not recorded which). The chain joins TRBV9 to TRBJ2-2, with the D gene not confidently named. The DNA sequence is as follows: TGTGCCAGCAGCGTAGCCCCTGGGGAGCTGTTTTTT. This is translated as CASSVAPGELFF.